The next 15 T cell receptor beta chains were all read from a single sample in a study of OX40 agonist ivuxolimab in advanced cancers. Here immunoSEQ multiplex PCR was the method, and the copy in TCRdb shows in-frame clones only, minus some. The sample holds 55,000 to 65,000 clones, about 88% seen once. This material consisted of CD4+ or CD8+ T cells sorted from blood, taken in a trial of the OX40 agonist ivuxolimab. The receptors come from an adult with an advanced solid tumor such as melanoma, head and neck, liver or kidney cancer.

This clone qualifies as medium-sized. The chain has TRBV9 and TRBJ1-5; no clear D gene. Germline V gene lookup returns CDR1 SGDLS and CDR2 YYNGEE. Trimming left V 0 bases short and J 3 bases short, with 10 bases between. CDR3 length: 15 residues. In DNA, the CDR3 is TGTGCCAGCAGCGTAGGTAACAGTCCCAATCAGCCCCAGCATTTT. It yields the protein CASSVGNSPNQPQHF. Full variable domain (missing parts from reference TRBV9 and TRBJ1-5): DSGVTQTPKHLITATGQRVTLRCSPRSGDLSVYWYQQSLDQGLQFLIQYYNGEERAKGNILERFSAQQFPDLHSELNLSSLELGDSALYFCASSVGNSPNQPQHFGDGTRLSIL.

This chain uses TRBV11-2 with TRBJ1-1; D is unresolved. The length of the CDR3 is 15 residues. Trimming pared 1 base from V and 0 bases from J, leaving 9 bases between. Per the germline V gene, CDR1 is SGHAT and CDR2 is FQNNGV. The CDR3 spells CASSLVRNLNTEAFF. The CDR3 nucleotides read TGTGCCAGCAGCTTAGTCCGGAACTTGAACACTGAAGCTTTCTTT.

This clone was recorded once. The chain carries TRBV2 and TRBJ1-2; tentatively, D is TRBD1 (5 bases). Per the germline V gene, CDR1 is SNHLY and CDR2 is FYNNEI. The V and J ends lost 2 bases and 2 bases respectively, with 9 bases between them. The CDR3 is 14 amino acids. CDR3 sequence (DNA): TGTGCCAGCAGTGAAATGGGGGAAAACTATGGCTACACCTTC. Amino acid sequence: CASSEMGENYGYTF.

The chain uses TRBV6-5 and TRBJ1-1, with no clear D. This CDR3 has 15 residues. Germline CDR1 and CDR2: MNHEY and SVGAGI. Trimming took off 0 bases at V and 0 bases at J, with 8 bases between the two ends. CDR3 nucleotides: TGTGCCAGCAGTTACTCGAAAAGCATGAACACTGAAGCTTTCTTT. This sequence encodes CASSYSKSMNTEAFF.

This rearrangement joins TRBV7-2 to TRBJ2-3, with D unresolved. In germline, CDR1 is SGHTA, CDR2 FQGNSA. The CDR3 length is 12 residues. V was pared by 4 bases and J by 6 bases, with 8 bases between. The CDR3 reads CASSSSGDTQYF. CDR3 bases: TGTGCCAGCAGCTCGTCCGGGGATACGCAGTATTTT.

The chain recombines TRBV5-1 with TRBJ1-1; weak D call: TRBD1 (5 bases). The CDR3 covers 15 residues. The V and J ends lost 2 bases and 6 bases respectively, with 17 bases between them. Germline assignment: CDR1 SGHRS and CDR2 YFSETQ. CDR3 coding DNA: TGCGCCAGCAGCTTTTCCGGGACGGACGGAGCTGAAGCTTTCTTT. Its translation: CASSFSGTDGAEAFF.

This clone was found once. This chain uses TRBV21-1 with TRBJ1-5; the DNA was not used to check the table's D call, TRBD1. TRBV21-1 is a documented pseudogene. This CDR3 has 18 residues. For the CDR3, the DNA is TGTGCCAGCAGCAAAGGCTTACGACAGACCTATAGCAATCAGCCCCAGCATTTT. Translating it yields CASSKGLRQTYSNQPQHF.

V usage is TRBV2 and J usage is TRBJ1-5; D gene unclear. Germline values: CDR1 SNHLY, CDR2 FYNNEI. Trimming stripped 5 bases from V and 3 bases from J, with 14 bases between. This CDR3 spans 15 amino acids. The CDR3: CASSTSTGNNQPQHF. Here the CDR3 DNA reads TGTGCCAGCAGTACAAGTACCGGGAACAATCAGCCCCAGCATTTT.

The chain links TRBV5-1 to TRBJ2-7; D is unclear. The CDR3 loop spans 11 amino acids. Deletions cut 3 bases from V and 3 bases from J, with 4 bases between. Germline V CDR1 and CDR2: SGHRS, YFSETQ. The CDR3 sequence: CASSSNYEQYF. The CDR3 DNA reads as TGCGCCAGCAGCTCCAACTACGAGCAGTACTTC. Based on the CDR3 plus reference TRBV5-1 and TRBJ2-7, the full variable domain is KAGVTQTPRYLIKTRGQQVTLSCSPISGHRSVSWYQQTPGQGLQFLFEYFSETQRNKGNFPGRFSGRQFSNSRSEMNVSTLELGDSALYLCASSSNYEQYFGPGTRLTVT.

The rearrangement joins TRBV6-4 to TRBJ1-2; tentatively, D is TRBD1 (6 bases). Per germline, CDR1 MRHNA and CDR2 SNTAGT. V gave up 2 bases and J gave up 9 bases, with 10 bases separating them. The CDR3 extends over 12 amino acids. In nucleotides, the CDR3 is TGTGCCAGCAGTGACACAGGGCTTAGCTACACCTTC. Translated: CASSDTGLSYTF.

The genes are TRBV7-9 and TRBJ2-7; no reliable D call. This CDR3 region has 13 residues. V lost 7 bases, J lost 2 bases, and 12 bases lay in between. Germline assignment: CDR1 SEHNR and CDR2 FQNEAQ (reference sequence). This CDR3 reads CASTISVAYEQYF. The CDR3 nucleotides read TGTGCCAGCACCATATCTGTGGCCTACGAGCAGTACTTC.

The chain carries TRBV25-1 and TRBJ1-3; the D gene is possibly TRBD1 (5 bases). Trimming shortened V by 3 bases and J by 4 bases, and 13 bases separated the two germline ends. The CDR3 runs to 15 residues. CDR1 is MGHDK, CDR2 SYGVNS, per germline. The CDR3, as DNA: TGTGCCAGCAGTGAGGGGGAACGGAGGGGAAACACCATATATTTT. This translates into CASSEGERRGNTIYF.

V and J are TRBV29-1 and TRBJ2-7; D is uncertain. The CDR3 consists of 12 residues. From germline, CDR1 is SQVTM and CDR2 ANQGSEA. V was pared by 1 base and J by 2 bases, with 6 bases between. The CDR3 sequence is CSVEATAYEQYF. CDR3 nucleotides: TGCAGCGTTGAAGCTACCGCCTACGAGCAGTACTTC.

This CDR3 reads CASSLWEAFF. CDR3 DNA sequence: TGTGCCAGCAGCCTTTGGGAAGCTTTCTTT. The rearrangement joins TRBV5-3 to TRBJ1-1, with D uncertain. TRBV5-3 is flagged as an ORF with uncertain function. Trimming removed 8 bases from V and 8 bases from J, with 10 bases in between. The CDR3 is 10 amino acids.

This clone has at least ten counts. CDR3 DNA: TGTGCCAGCTCAAAGGACAGCGCTAGCACAGATACGCAGTATTTT. Its translation is CASSKDSASTDTQYF. The chain recombines TRBV18 with TRBJ2-3; D is possibly TRBD1 (6 bases). Germline-derived CDR1 and CDR2 are KGHSH and LQKENI. Trimming took 5 bases from V and 0 from J, leaving 12 bases between them. This CDR3 is built from 15 residues.